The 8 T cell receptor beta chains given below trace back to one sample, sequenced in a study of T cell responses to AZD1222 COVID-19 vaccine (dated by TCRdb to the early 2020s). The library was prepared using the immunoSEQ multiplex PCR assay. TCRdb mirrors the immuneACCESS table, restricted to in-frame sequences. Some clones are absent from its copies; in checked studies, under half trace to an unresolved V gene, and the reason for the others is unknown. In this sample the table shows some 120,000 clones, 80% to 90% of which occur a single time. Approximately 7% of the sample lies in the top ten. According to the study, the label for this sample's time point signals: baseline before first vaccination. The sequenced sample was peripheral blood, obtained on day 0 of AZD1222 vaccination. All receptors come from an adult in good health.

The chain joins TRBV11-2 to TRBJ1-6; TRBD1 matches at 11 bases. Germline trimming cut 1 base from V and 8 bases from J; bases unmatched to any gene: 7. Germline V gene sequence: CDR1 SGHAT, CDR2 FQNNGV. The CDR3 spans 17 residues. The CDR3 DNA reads TGTGCCAGCAGCTTAGTGGAGGGACAGGGGGGAGATTCACCCCTCCACTTT. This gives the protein CASSLVEGQGGDSPLHF.

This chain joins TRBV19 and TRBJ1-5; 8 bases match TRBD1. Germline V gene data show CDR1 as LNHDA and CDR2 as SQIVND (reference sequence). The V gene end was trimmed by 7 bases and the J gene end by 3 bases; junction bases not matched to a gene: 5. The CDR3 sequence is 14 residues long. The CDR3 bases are TGTGCCAGTACACTGGACAGGGACAATCAGCCCCAGCATTTT. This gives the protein CASTLDRDNQPQHF.

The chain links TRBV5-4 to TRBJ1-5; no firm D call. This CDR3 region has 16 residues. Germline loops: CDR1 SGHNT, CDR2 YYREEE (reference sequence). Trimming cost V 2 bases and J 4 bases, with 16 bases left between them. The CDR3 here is CASSFYGGAVNQPQHF. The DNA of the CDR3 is TGTGCCAGCAGCTTTTATGGTGGAGCCGTTAATCAGCCCCAGCATTTT.

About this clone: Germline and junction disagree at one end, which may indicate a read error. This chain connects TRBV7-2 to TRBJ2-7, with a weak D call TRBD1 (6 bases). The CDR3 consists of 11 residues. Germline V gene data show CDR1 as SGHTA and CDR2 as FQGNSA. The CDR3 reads CASSLRDTEVW. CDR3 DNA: TGTGCCAGCAGCCTCCGGGACACAGAAGTTTGG.

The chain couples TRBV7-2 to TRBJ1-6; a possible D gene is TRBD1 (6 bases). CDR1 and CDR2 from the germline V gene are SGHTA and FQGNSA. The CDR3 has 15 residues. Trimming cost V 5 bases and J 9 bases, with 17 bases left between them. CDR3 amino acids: CASSLGGEGGSPLHF. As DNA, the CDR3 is TGTGCCAGCAGCCTAGGCGGGGAAGGGGGTTCACCCCTCCACTTT.

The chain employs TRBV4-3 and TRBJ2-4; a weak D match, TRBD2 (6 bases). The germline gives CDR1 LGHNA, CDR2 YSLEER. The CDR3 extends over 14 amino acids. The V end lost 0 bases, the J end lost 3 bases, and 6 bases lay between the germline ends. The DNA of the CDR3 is TGCGCCAGCAGCCAAGAAGCGGGCAAAAACATTCAGTACTTC. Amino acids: CASSQEAGKNIQYF.

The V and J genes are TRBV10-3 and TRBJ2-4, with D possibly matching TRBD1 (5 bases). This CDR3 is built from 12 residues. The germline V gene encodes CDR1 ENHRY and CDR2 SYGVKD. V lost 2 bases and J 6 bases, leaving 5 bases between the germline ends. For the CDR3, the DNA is TGTGCCATCAGTGAGCAGGGAAACATTCAGTACTTC. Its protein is CAISEQGNIQYF.

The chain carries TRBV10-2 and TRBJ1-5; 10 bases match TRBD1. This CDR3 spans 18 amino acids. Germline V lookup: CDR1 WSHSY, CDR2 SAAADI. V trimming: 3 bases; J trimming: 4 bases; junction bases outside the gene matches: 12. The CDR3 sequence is CASSDGDRGLLGNQPQHF. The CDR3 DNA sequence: TGCGCCAGCAGTGATGGGGACAGGGGACTTTTGGGAAATCAGCCCCAGCATTTT.